Below, one T cell receptor beta chain is given with its context. This sample was included in a study of blood T cell repertoires in COVID-19. About the research overall: Both acute and convalescent COVID-19 samples were obtained from the United States, Italy and Spain. T cells, B-cell-depleted T cells, or PBMCs provided the cDNA or gDNA that served as material.

Per the germline V gene, CDR1 is MGHRA and CDR2 is YSYEKL. This CDR3 region has 15 residues. V lost 1 base and J lost 6, with 14 bases in between. As processed by the authors: Quantification of nucleated cells was approximated via reference gene primer amplification. The assay was immunoSEQ multiplex PCR, and TCRdb's table has in-frame clones only and misses some. The V and J calls and clone size are taken from that table; D and trimming were inferred from the DNA. The sample lists around 470,000 clones, nearly 90% occurring once. J is TRBJ2-3 and V is TRBV4-1; tentatively, D is TRBD1 (5 bases). Sequenced sample: peripheral blood. The sequence derives from a man aged 18 to 35 with COVID-19, enrolled during active disease. CDR3 loop: CASSQVDQDTDTQYF. The CDR3 coding sequence is TGCGCCAGCAGCCAAGTGGACCAGGACACGGATACGCAGTATTTT.